These T cell receptor beta chains were read from a single sample in a study of regulatory T cells in long-lasting Graves disease. Each CDR3 protein is one row after TCRdb ran MiXCR on the multiplex PCR reads. The table shows 390,000 or so distinct CDR3 sequences, with about an eighth occurring only once. The same specimen was also included in a second study, on T cells in Graves' hyperthyroidism and ophthalmopathy.

Here the sequenced sample was peripheral blood mononuclear cells (PBMCs), taken at new diagnosis, from a patient treated with antithyroid drugs. These receptors came from a woman aged 18-30 years with Graves disease. CDR3s include the opening cysteine and the closing phenylalanine or tryptophan. Each record gives: CDR3 protein, CDR3 DNA, D gene, J gene, CDR3 length, clone size, V gene. D genes are given only for firm matches. Only some rows state a clone size, as once, few, many or a class for expanded clones.

CDR3aa: CSARRGRYEQYF
CDR3nt: TGCAGTGCCCGGAGGGGGCGGTACGAGCAGTACTTC
d_gene: NA
j_gene: TRBJ2-7
len: 12
abundance: NA
v_gene: TRBV20-1

CDR3aa: CASRSRAGTLSTDTQYF
CDR3nt: TGTGCCAGCAGATCGAGGGCCGGGACACTTAGCACAGATACGCAGTATTTT
d_gene: NA
j_gene: TRBJ2-3
len: 17
abundance: few
v_gene: TRBV6-1

CDR3aa: CASSSGLAGDTQYF
CDR3nt: TGTGCCAGCAGCTCGGGACTAGCTGGGGATACGCAGTATTTT
d_gene: TRBD2
j_gene: TRBJ2-3
len: 14
abundance: many
v_gene: TRBV7-2

CDR3aa: CASSLESATNEKLFF
CDR3nt: TGTGCCAGCAGCTTAGAGTCTGCAACTAATGAAAAACTGTTTTTT
d_gene: NA
j_gene: TRBJ1-4
len: 15
abundance: many
v_gene: TRBV7-2

CDR3aa: CASNYQGHPAQAQHF
CDR3nt: TGTGCCAGCAATTACCAGGGACATCCGGCCCAGGCCCAGCATTTT
d_gene: NA
j_gene: TRBJ1-5
len: 15
abundance: NA
v_gene: TRBV28

CDR3aa: CASRPTGGLSGNTIYF
CDR3nt: TGCGCCAGCAGGCCAACAGGCGGCCTCTCTGGAAACACCATATATTTT
d_gene: NA
j_gene: TRBJ1-3
len: 16
abundance: NA
v_gene: TRBV5-1

CDR3aa: CASSLTTSANYGYTF
CDR3nt: TGCGCCAGCAGCCTTACAACCTCGGCTAACTATGGCTACACCTTC
d_gene: NA
j_gene: TRBJ1-2
len: 15
abundance: few
v_gene: TRBV4-3

CDR3aa: CASSLMGASTDTQYF
CDR3nt: TGTGCCAGCAGCTTAATGGGGGCTAGCACAGATACGCAGTATTTT
d_gene: NA
j_gene: TRBJ2-3
len: 15
abundance: NA
v_gene: TRBV11-2

CDR3aa: CASSASGANQPQHF
CDR3nt: TGTGCCAGCAGCGCCTCAGGGGCCAATCAGCCCCAGCATTTT
d_gene: NA
j_gene: TRBJ1-5
len: 14
abundance: NA
v_gene: TRBV9

CDR3aa: CASSLAGGMEETQYF
CDR3nt: TGTGCCAGCAGCTTGGCGGGAGGGATGGAGGAGACCCAGTACTTC
d_gene: TRBD2
j_gene: TRBJ2-5
len: 15
abundance: many
v_gene: TRBV5-4

CDR3aa: CASSEGDRPVTDTQYF
CDR3nt: TGCGCCAGCAGTGAAGGGGACAGACCGGTCACAGATACGCAGTATTTT
d_gene: TRBD1
j_gene: TRBJ2-3
len: 16
abundance: many
v_gene: TRBV10-1

CDR3aa: CASSQSPGIGYGYTF
CDR3nt: TGTGCCAGCAGCCAATCTCCAGGGATCGGCTATGGCTACACCTTC
d_gene: NA
j_gene: TRBJ1-2
len: 15
abundance: NA
v_gene: TRBV16

CDR3aa: CASSLFRLSTDTQYF
CDR3nt: TGTGCCAGCAGCTTGTTCCGGCTAAGCACAGATACGCAGTATTTT
d_gene: NA
j_gene: TRBJ2-3
len: 15
abundance: many
v_gene: TRBV7-9

CDR3aa: CSVVGGYSYEQYF
CDR3nt: TGCAGCGTTGTGGGGGGGTACTCCTACGAGCAGTACTTC
d_gene: TRBD2
j_gene: TRBJ2-7
len: 13
abundance: many
v_gene: TRBV29-1

CDR3aa: CASRDRGAWEQYF
CDR3nt: TGTGCCAGCCGGGACAGGGGTGCATGGGAGCAGTACTTC
d_gene: TRBD1
j_gene: TRBJ2-7
len: 13
abundance: NA
v_gene: TRBV28

CDR3aa: CSASRWERSNEQFF
CDR3nt: TGCAGTGCTAGTAGGTGGGAAAGGTCCAATGAGCAGTTCTTC
d_gene: NA
j_gene: TRBJ2-1
len: 14
abundance: NA
v_gene: TRBV20-1

CDR3aa: CSASGGTPLRKTNTGELFF
CDR3nt: TGCAGTGCATCCGGCGGGACACCCCTACGGAAGACGAACACCGGGGAGCTGTTTTTT
d_gene: NA
j_gene: TRBJ2-2
len: 19
abundance: NA
v_gene: TRBV20-1

CDR3aa: CSARDPASLNTEAFF
CDR3nt: TGCAGTGCTAGAGATCCGGCTAGTTTGAACACTGAAGCTTTCTTT
d_gene: NA
j_gene: TRBJ1-1
len: 15
abundance: NA
v_gene: TRBV20-1

CDR3aa: CAWNPDTNSPLHF
CDR3nt: TGTGCCTGGAACCCAGACACCAATTCACCCCTCCACTTT
d_gene: NA
j_gene: TRBJ1-6
len: 13
abundance: NA
v_gene: TRBV30

CDR3aa: CSARGRSSGRWSADTQYF
CDR3nt: TGCAGTGCTAGAGGTCGGTCTAGCGGGAGGTGGTCTGCAGATACGCAGTATTTT
d_gene: TRBD2
j_gene: TRBJ2-3
len: 18
abundance: many
v_gene: TRBV20-1

CDR3aa: CASSLQVSSGANVLTF
CDR3nt: TGTGCCAGCAGCTTGCAAGTGAGCTCTGGGGCCAACGTCCTGACTTTC
d_gene: NA
j_gene: TRBJ2-6
len: 16
abundance: many
v_gene: TRBV5-5

CDR3aa: CASQGLAGEMGETQYF
CDR3nt: TGTGCCAGTCAAGGACTAGCGGGAGAGATGGGAGAGACCCAGTACTTC
d_gene: TRBD2
j_gene: TRBJ2-5
len: 16
abundance: few
v_gene: TRBV5-6

CDR3aa: CASSVGSGLLYNTGELFF
CDR3nt: TGTGCCAGCAGCGTAGGGTCGGGACTTCTGTATAACACCGGGGAGCTGTTTTTT
d_gene: NA
j_gene: TRBJ2-2
len: 18
abundance: few
v_gene: TRBV9

CDR3aa: CSAIVAFYNEQFF
CDR3nt: TGCAGTGCTATCGTAGCGTTCTACAATGAGCAGTTCTTC
d_gene: NA
j_gene: TRBJ2-1
len: 13
abundance: many
v_gene: TRBV20-1

CDR3aa: CSARDDLLPPYGYTF
CDR3nt: TGCAGTGCTAGAGATGATCTGCTTCCCCCTTATGGCTACACCTTC
d_gene: NA
j_gene: TRBJ1-2
len: 15
abundance: many
v_gene: TRBV20-1

CDR3aa: CASSYGDTDTQYF
CDR3nt: TGTGCCAGCAGTTACGGTGATACAGATACGCAGTATTTT
d_gene: NA
j_gene: TRBJ2-3
len: 13
abundance: many
v_gene: TRBV6-2/TRBV6-3

CDR3aa: CASSLEVIAYSSYNEQFF
CDR3nt: TGTGCCAGCAGCTTAGAGGTTATAGCGTATAGCTCCTACAATGAGCAGTTCTTC
d_gene: NA
j_gene: TRBJ2-1
len: 18
abundance: many
v_gene: TRBV7-9

CDR3aa: CASSLNGPANTGELFF
CDR3nt: TGTGCCAGCAGTTTAAATGGACCGGCGAACACCGGGGAGCTGTTTTTT
d_gene: NA
j_gene: TRBJ2-2
len: 16
abundance: many
v_gene: TRBV27

CDR3aa: CASMPRGGTEAFF
CDR3nt: TGTGCCAGCATGCCCAGGGGTGGCACTGAAGCTTTCTTT
d_gene: NA
j_gene: TRBJ1-1
len: 13
abundance: many
v_gene: TRBV27

CDR3aa: CASSQEETSGSNEQFF
CDR3nt: TGTGCCAGCAGCCAAGAGGAGACTAGCGGGTCAAATGAGCAGTTCTTC
d_gene: TRBD2
j_gene: TRBJ2-1
len: 16
abundance: NA
v_gene: TRBV7-9

CDR3aa: CASIQLRDSIYGYTF
CDR3nt: TGTGCCAGCATCCAACTCCGGGACAGCATCTATGGCTACACCTTC
d_gene: TRBD1
j_gene: TRBJ1-2
len: 15
abundance: many
v_gene: TRBV11-2

CDR3aa: CASSLVTSGRYSYNEQFF
CDR3nt: TGTGCCAGCAGCTTAGTTACTAGCGGGCGATACTCCTACAATGAGCAGTTCTTC
d_gene: TRBD2
j_gene: TRBJ2-1
len: 18
abundance: many
v_gene: TRBV11-2

CDR3aa: CASSFAGFNEQFF
CDR3nt: TGTGCCAGCAGCTTTGCGGGGTTCAATGAGCAGTTCTTC
d_gene: NA
j_gene: TRBJ2-1
len: 13
abundance: NA
v_gene: TRBV7-9

CDR3aa: CSASTSGRTSYNEQFF
CDR3nt: TGCAGTGCTAGCACTAGCGGGAGGACAAGCTACAATGAGCAGTTCTTC
d_gene: TRBD2
j_gene: TRBJ2-1
len: 16
abundance: many
v_gene: TRBV20-1

CDR3aa: CSAPDWGRSGNQPQHF
CDR3nt: TGCAGTGCCCCTGACTGGGGGCGATCGGGCAATCAGCCCCAGCATTTT
d_gene: NA
j_gene: TRBJ1-5
len: 16
abundance: few
v_gene: TRBV20-1

CDR3aa: CASNLDRNEETQYF
CDR3nt: TGTGCCAGCAATTTGGACAGAAACGAAGAGACCCAGTACTTC
d_gene: NA
j_gene: TRBJ2-5
len: 14
abundance: many
v_gene: TRBV12-3/TRBV12-4

CDR3aa: CASSPTFLDRLNTEAFF
CDR3nt: TGTGCCAGCAGTCCTACCTTTCTCGACAGGTTGAACACTGAAGCTTTCTTT
d_gene: NA
j_gene: TRBJ1-1
len: 17
abundance: many
v_gene: TRBV2

CDR3aa: CASSHRPQGAGANVLTF
CDR3nt: TGTGCCAGCAGCCACAGGCCCCAGGGAGCCGGGGCCAACGTCCTGACTTTC
d_gene: NA
j_gene: TRBJ2-6
len: 17
abundance: few
v_gene: TRBV12-3/TRBV12-4

CDR3aa: CASSPGLAAQETQYF
CDR3nt: TGTGCCAGCTCACCAGGACTAGCGGCGCAAGAGACCCAGTACTTC
d_gene: TRBD2
j_gene: TRBJ2-5
len: 15
abundance: NA
v_gene: TRBV18

CDR3aa: CASSRGGDSYEQYF
CDR3nt: TGCGCCAGCAGTCGTGGGGGAGATTCGTACGAGCAGTACTTC
d_gene: NA
j_gene: TRBJ2-7
len: 14
abundance: NA
v_gene: TRBV10-1

CDR3aa: CASSLINLSGQRKNEKLFF
CDR3nt: TGTGCCAGCAGTTTAATTAATCTTTCGGGACAGAGAAAGAATGAAAAACTGTTTTTT
d_gene: TRBD1
j_gene: TRBJ1-4
len: 19
abundance: many
v_gene: TRBV28

CDR3aa: CASILRGLNTEAFF
CDR3nt: TGTGCCAGTATCCTCAGGGGGCTGAACACTGAAGCTTTCTTT
d_gene: TRBD1
j_gene: TRBJ1-1
len: 14
abundance: NA
v_gene: TRBV19

CDR3aa: CASSLLAFSGNTIYF
CDR3nt: TGTGCCAGCAGCTTACTCGCTTTCTCTGGAAACACCATATATTTT
d_gene: NA
j_gene: TRBJ1-3
len: 15
abundance: NA
v_gene: TRBV7-9

CDR3aa: CASRGLAGLSTGELFF
CDR3nt: TGTGCCAGCAGGGGCCTAGCGGGACTTTCCACCGGGGAGCTGTTTTTT
d_gene: TRBD2
j_gene: TRBJ2-2
len: 16
abundance: NA
v_gene: TRBV6-2/TRBV6-3

CDR3aa: CASSIWDNSEQFF
CDR3nt: TGTGCCAGTAGTATATGGGACAATAGTGAGCAGTTCTTC
d_gene: NA
j_gene: TRBJ2-1
len: 13
abundance: NA
v_gene: TRBV19

CDR3aa: CASSLIAGGSNEQFF
CDR3nt: TGTGCCAGCAGCTTAATAGCGGGAGGATCCAATGAGCAGTTCTTC
d_gene: TRBD2
j_gene: TRBJ2-1
len: 15
abundance: many
v_gene: TRBV11-3

CDR3aa: CASSSGNYSNQPQHF
CDR3nt: TGTGCCAGCAGTTCGGGGAACTATAGCAATCAGCCCCAGCATTTT
d_gene: NA
j_gene: TRBJ1-5
len: 15
abundance: many
v_gene: TRBV28

CDR3aa: CASSWGGGRLYNEQFF
CDR3nt: TGTGCCAGCAGCTGGGGGGGCGGGAGGCTCTACAATGAGCAGTTCTTC
d_gene: TRBD2
j_gene: TRBJ2-1
len: 16
abundance: many
v_gene: TRBV27

CDR3aa: CASSSPPNYGYTF
CDR3nt: TGCGCCAGCAGCTCCCCGCCAAACTATGGCTACACCTTC
d_gene: NA
j_gene: TRBJ1-2
len: 13
abundance: few
v_gene: TRBV5-1

CDR3aa: CASSLEDRVYYNEQFF
CDR3nt: TGTGCCAGCAGCTTGGAGGACAGGGTGTACTACAATGAGCAGTTCTTC
d_gene: TRBD1
j_gene: TRBJ2-1
len: 16
abundance: NA
v_gene: TRBV5-6

CDR3aa: CASIKVFGTEAFF
CDR3nt: TGTGCCAGTATTAAGGTTTTTGGCACTGAAGCTTTCTTT
d_gene: NA
j_gene: TRBJ1-1
len: 13
abundance: few
v_gene: TRBV19

CDR3aa: CASSQAESPVEQYF
CDR3nt: TGTGCCAGCAGCCAGGCTGAATCCCCGGTCGAGCAGTACTTC
d_gene: NA
j_gene: TRBJ2-7
len: 14
abundance: few
v_gene: TRBV14

CDR3aa: CASKEGQPNEKLFF
CDR3nt: TGTGCCAGCAAAGAAGGACAGCCAAATGAAAAACTGTTTTTT
d_gene: NA
j_gene: TRBJ1-4
len: 14
abundance: few
v_gene: TRBV28

CDR3aa: CASSESGRANNEQFF
CDR3nt: TGTGCCAGCAGCGAGAGCGGGAGGGCCAACAATGAGCAGTTCTTC
d_gene: TRBD2
j_gene: TRBJ2-1
len: 15
abundance: NA
v_gene: TRBV9

CDR3aa: CASSEAAGNLGGTQYF
CDR3nt: TGTGCCAGCAGTGAGGCGGCAGGGAATCTAGGGGGGACGCAGTATTTT
d_gene: NA
j_gene: TRBJ2-3
len: 16
abundance: NA
v_gene: TRBV2

CDR3aa: CASSSRQGRGFF
CDR3nt: TGTGCCAGCAGCTCAAGACAGGGAAGGGGTTTCTTT
d_gene: TRBD1
j_gene: TRBJ1-1
len: 12
abundance: many
v_gene: TRBV7-8

CDR3aa: CASSPGQGRETQYF
CDR3nt: TGTGCCAGCAGTCCTGGACAGGGTCGGGAGACCCAGTACTTC
d_gene: TRBD1
j_gene: TRBJ2-5
len: 14
abundance: many
v_gene: TRBV12-3/TRBV12-4

CDR3aa: CASSPTSYNEQFF
CDR3nt: TGTGCCAGCAGCCCGACCTCCTACAATGAGCAGTTCTTC
d_gene: NA
j_gene: TRBJ2-1
len: 13
abundance: many
v_gene: TRBV7-9

CDR3aa: CASSEAPLKTEAFF
CDR3nt: TGTGCCAGCAGTGAAGCGCCGCTAAAAACTGAAGCTTTCTTT
d_gene: NA
j_gene: TRBJ1-1
len: 14
abundance: many
v_gene: TRBV6-1

CDR3aa: CASSYHSASPSGETQYF
CDR3nt: TGTGCCAGCAGTTATCATTCGGCTAGCCCCTCTGGAGAGACCCAGTACTTC
d_gene: NA
j_gene: TRBJ2-5
len: 17
abundance: many
v_gene: TRBV6-5